This record covers a single T cell receptor beta chain. This sample is part of a study of blood T cell repertoires in COVID-19. TCRdb's table, derived via immunoSEQ multiplex PCR, lists solely in-frame clones and lacks some. The table shows 170,000 or so clones, with approximately 88% occurring only once. Germline trimming cut 2 bases from V and 10 bases from J; bases unmatched to any gene: 4. Germline V gene lookup returns CDR1 KGHSH and CDR2 LQKENI. The CDR3 runs to 14 residues. The chain is built from TRBV18 and TRBJ1-6; 8 bases are a match to TRBD1. What was sequenced was peripheral blood. The TCR comes from a woman aged 55-75 years with acute or convalescent COVID-19. The chain's CDR3 is CASSPGQGESPLHF. The CDR3 coding sequence is TGTGCCAGCTCACCAGGACAGGGTGAGTCACCCCTCCACTTT. Looking up the rest from reference TRBV18 and TRBJ1-6 gives the full variable domain: NAGVMQNPRHLVRRRGQEARLRCSPMKGHSHVYWYRQLPEEGLKFMVYLQKENIIDESGMPKERFSAEFPKEGPSILRIQQVVRGDSAAYFCASSPGQGESPLHFGNGTRLTVT.